Described below is a single T cell receptor beta chain sequence and its context. No cognate antigen has been identified for it. No much larger clonotype is one base removed from it; base qualities were not supplied. A patient counted as having stable Graves' hyperthyroidism if no progression to ophthalmopathy occurred over 18 months of follow-up. The hyperthyroidism patients were between 18 and 65 years old and newly diagnosed, with a disease duration of less than 2 months. Patients with uncontrolled infections, other autoimmune diseases, pregnancy or lactation were excluded. Diagnoses relied on clinical symptoms, serum thyroxine and TRAb, thyroid ultrasound and orbital computed tomography. PBMCs were separated from roughly 10 ml of fresh peripheral blood using Ficoll-Paque density gradient centrifugation. Trizol reagent was used to extract total RNA, and RNA quality was then checked on an Agilent 2100 Bioanalyzer.

TCR beta CDR3 regions were amplified from RNA transcripts. The first round of RT-PCR for the TCR CDR3 was performed with the HTBI primer set and the Qiagen OneStep RT-PCR kit. The libraries were constructed in a second round of multiplex PCR and then size-selected and purified. Libraries were sequenced paired-end with 100 bp reads on an Illumina HiSeq2000. On the authors' methods: Raw data were processed with SOAPnuke, discarding reads with adapters, uncalled bases, mean Phred below 15, or no exact constant-primer or identifier match. High-quality paired reads were merged with COPE v1.2.5, and unique nucleotide sequences were defined as clonotypes. Clonotypes were aligned to IMGT TRBV, TRBD and TRBJ reference segments using MiTCR v1.1. The analysis included only V-J combinations with a frequency above 0.0001, which together covered around 99% of the repertoires. A TCS score was defined as the ratio between F50 (clonal expansion) and ExV (chaos), using BLOSUM62-based TCRdist between CDR3 peptides within each V-J. Welch's t-statistics and random forest reduced fewer than 600 V-J features to 13, which were used in a naive Bayes classifier (R e1071). TCRdb reprocessed the public reads (quality trimming at Q25 with fastp, clone calling with MiXCR) and kept in-frame beta chains. Identical CDR3 proteins give one entry, which carries the most common genes and DNA. The V and J calls here are based on TCRdb, not the publication. Within this sample are 700,000 or so distinct CDR3 sequences, with roughly 15% of them counted one time only. The ten largest account for under 8.5% of the sample.

The CDR3 runs 15 amino acids, cysteine and phenylalanine included. The sequence is cut down to CDR3 DNA, 45 bases in frame from base 1. Based on the germline V gene (reference sequence), the CDR1 and CDR2 sequences are LNHDA and SQIVND. V lost 5 bases and J lost 6 bases; the stretch between them is 18 bases long. This entry belongs to a study of T cells in Graves' hyperthyroidism and ophthalmopathy (dated by TCRdb to 2018 to 2020). Study-level background: Peripheral blood samples were taken at the time of initial diagnosis, prior to any treatment. An independent validation cohort of under 20 hyperthyroidism patients and about 16 patients who later progressed to ophthalmopathy tested prospective prediction of ophthalmopathy. Thyroid tissue and blood T-cell repertoires from more than 5 Graves' hyperthyroidism patients were also compared in the study. The roughly 90 discovery patients were divided at random into training and test sets in a 7:3 ratio. To identify distinguishing TCR V-J signatures, a discovery cohort of about 95 patients was used, comprising 40 to 45 with Graves' ophthalmopathy and 55 to 65 with stable Graves' hyperthyroidism. The paper reports TCR Vbeta CDR3 sequencing of some 140 peripheral blood samples: under 45 ophthalmopathy, under 85 hyperthyroidism and about 17 progressor patients. Following sampling, methimazole starting at 30 mg daily was given to hyperthyroidism patients, and high-dose intravenous methylprednisolone was given to ophthalmopathy patients. The study at large found these results: A 13 V-J signature model separated ophthalmopathy from stable hyperthyroidism, with approximately 87% sensitivity and 81.08% specificity in cross-validation and 80%/75% in testing. Most expanded thyroid clonotypes (frequency above 0.001) were also detected in blood, suggesting blood repertoires may reflect thyroid immune responses. No statistical method was used to set the sample size in advance, and investigators knew the group allocation. In validation, progression to ophthalmopathy was predicted by the model with approximately 67% sensitivity and 72% to 85% specificity, a median of around 6.5 months before onset.

Material: blood. This receptor was obtained from a man between 18 and 35 years old with Graves' hyperthyroidism. The chain is made from TRBV19 and TRBJ2-3; matching of 6 bases hints at TRBD2 as the D gene. CDR3 sequence: CASSAWDGRGDTQYF. The DNA sequence is as follows: TGTGCCAGTAGTGCCTGGGACGGGAGAGGGGATACGCAGTATTTT.